This TCR beta chain is from a study of control samples from healthy donors and cancer patients. Produced via immunoSEQ multiplex PCR; TCRdb's table is partial and in-frame only. The data show some 130,000 clones, 90% seen once. The CDR3 length is 13 residues. V shed 4 bases, J shed 9 bases, and the junction held 8 bases outside the gene matches. The germline V gene encodes CDR1 SGHRS and CDR2 YFSETQ. Sequencing was performed on blood. The TCR comes from a man aged 35 to 55 in good health. The gene calls are TRBV5-1 and TRBJ2-7, with 9 bases fitting TRBD2. The CDR3, as DNA: TGCGCCAGCAGCCCCGGGACTAGCTCGGGGCAGTACTTC. Translated, it gives CASSPGTSSGQYF.